Shown below are 10 T cell receptor beta chains from a single sample sequenced in a study of T cell responses to AZD1222 COVID-19 vaccine. The assay was immunoSEQ multiplex PCR, and TCRdb's table has in-frame clones only and misses some. Seen here are around 130,000 clones, 85% to 95% observed once, and the top ten hold around 5.4%. The source material was peripheral blood, sampled on day 0 of AZD1222 vaccination. The source of these receptors is an adult in good health.

This chain links TRBV18 with TRBJ2-2; tentative D call: TRBD2 (5 bases). The germline V gene has CDR1 KGHSH and CDR2 LQKENI. The length of the CDR3 is 13 residues. V was trimmed by 3 bases and J by 8 bases, leaving 10 bases between them. CDR3 in amino acids: CASSPGIEGELFF. DNA for the CDR3: TGTGCCAGCTCACCCGGGATTGAAGGGGAGCTGTTTTTT. Looking up the rest from reference TRBV18 and TRBJ2-2 gives the full variable domain: NAGVMQNPRHLVRRRGQEARLRCSPMKGHSHVYWYRQLPEEGLKFMVYLQKENIIDESGMPKERFSAEFPKEGPSILRIQQVVRGDSAAYFCASSPGIEGELFFGEGSRLTVL.

This chain joins TRBV18 and TRBJ1-3; D is unresolved. The CDR3 has 13 amino acids. Germline loops: CDR1 KGHSH, CDR2 LQKENI. V was cut by 6 bases and J by 4 bases, with 10 bases left in between. CDR3: CASSPKAGNTIYF. CDR3 sequence (DNA): TGTGCCAGCTCGCCCAAGGCAGGAAACACCATATATTTT. Combining the CDR3 with reference TRBV18 and TRBJ1-3 gives the whole variable domain NAGVMQNPRHLVRRRGQEARLRCSPMKGHSHVYWYRQLPEEGLKFMVYLQKENIIDESGMPKERFSAEFPKEGPSILRIQQVVRGDSAAYFCASSPKAGNTIYFGEGSWLTVV.

The chain links TRBV19 to TRBJ1-5; D not certain. This CDR3 region has 13 residues. V was trimmed by 3 bases and J by 0 bases, leaving 3 bases between them. CDR1 is LNHDA, CDR2 SQIVND, per germline (reference sequence). Here the CDR3 DNA reads TGTGCCAGTAGTATGCCTAGCAATCAGCCCCAGCATTTT. It translates to CASSMPSNQPQHF.

V is TRBV19 and J is TRBJ1-1; tentative D call: TRBD1 (5 bases). The V gene's germline CDR1 is LNHDA and CDR2 SQIVND (reference sequence). The V and J ends lost 2 bases and 5 bases respectively, with 9 bases between them. This CDR3 has 13 amino acids. The chain's CDR3 is CASSISGQTEAFF. The CDR3 DNA is TGTGCCAGTAGTATATCAGGGCAGACTGAAGCTTTCTTT.

The rearrangement joins TRBV4-1 to TRBJ1-2; 7 bases are a match to TRBD1. Germline V gene data show CDR1 as MGHRA and CDR2 as YSYEKL. The CDR3 is 15 residues long. Trimming at V came to 4 bases and at J to 6 bases, leaving 11 bases not matched to a gene. The CDR3 DNA sequence: TGCGCCAGCAGCCCCGTCACAGGGGAGGTAAATGGCTACACCTTC. Residues: CASSPVTGEVNGYTF.

This sequence joins TRBV29-1 and TRBJ2-4; either TRBD1 or TRBD2 may supply D (5 bases each). From germline, CDR1 is SQVTM and CDR2 ANQGSEA. The V end was cut by 4 bases, the J end by 10 bases, with 20 bases between. CDR3 length: 14 amino acids. The CDR3 DNA is TGCAGCGTTGGGGGTGTGGGGACCGAATCTATTCAGTACTTC. Its translation: CSVGGVGTESIQYF.

The rearrangement joins TRBV30 to TRBJ2-5, with TRBD1 matching 7 bases. The J segment lost 5 bases and the V segment lost 0 bases, leaving 6 bases of the junction unmatched. This CDR3 has 14 amino acids. From germline, CDR1 is GTSNPN and CDR2 SVGIG (reference sequence). The CDR3: CAWSVGTERETQYF. The CDR3 DNA is TGTGCCTGGAGTGTAGGGACAGAAAGGGAGACCCAGTACTTC.

The chain couples TRBV3-1 (or the pseudogene TRBV3-2) to TRBJ1-2; possibly TRBD1 for D (6 bases). The V end lost 3 bases, the J end lost 2 bases, and 10 bases lay between the germline ends. Germline lookup yields CDR1 LGHDT and CDR2 YNNKEL (reference sequence). The CDR3 has 14 residues. CDR3: CASSHRGGNYGYTF. The CDR3 coding sequence is TGTGCCAGCAGCCACAGGGGAGGCAACTATGGCTACACCTTC.

This clone was counted between two and nine times. This sequence joins TRBV10-3 and TRBJ2-2; D call uncertain. There are 15 residues in the CDR3. Trimming took 2 bases from V and 2 from J, leaving 9 bases between them. The V gene's germline CDR1 is ENHRY and CDR2 SYGVKD. For the CDR3, the DNA is TGTGCCATCAGTGAGCCGACCCTTAACACCGGGGAGCTGTTTTTT. Protein product: CAISEPTLNTGELFF.

This chain joins TRBV6-5 and TRBJ2-7, with D tentatively TRBD2 (5 bases). Trimming shortened V by 6 bases and J by 2 bases, and 11 bases separated the two germline ends. Germline CDR1 is MNHEY and CDR2 is SVGAGI. The CDR3 consists of 13 residues. The CDR3 DNA is TGTGCCAGCAGCTTAGGACTTCCCTACGAGCAGTACTTC. It translates to CASSLGLPYEQYF.